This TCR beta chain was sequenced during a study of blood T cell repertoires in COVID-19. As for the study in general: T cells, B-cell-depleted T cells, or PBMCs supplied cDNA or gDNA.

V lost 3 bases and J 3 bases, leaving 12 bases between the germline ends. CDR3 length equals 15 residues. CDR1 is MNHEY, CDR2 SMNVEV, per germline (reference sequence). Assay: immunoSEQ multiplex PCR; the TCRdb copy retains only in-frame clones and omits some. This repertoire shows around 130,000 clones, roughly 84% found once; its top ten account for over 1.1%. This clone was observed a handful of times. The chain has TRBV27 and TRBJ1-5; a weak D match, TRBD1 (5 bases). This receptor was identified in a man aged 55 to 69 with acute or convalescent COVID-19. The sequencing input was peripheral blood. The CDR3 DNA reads TGTGCCAGCAGTTTTGGGGCAGGAAACAATCAGCCCCAGCATTTT. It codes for CASSFGAGNNQPQHF.